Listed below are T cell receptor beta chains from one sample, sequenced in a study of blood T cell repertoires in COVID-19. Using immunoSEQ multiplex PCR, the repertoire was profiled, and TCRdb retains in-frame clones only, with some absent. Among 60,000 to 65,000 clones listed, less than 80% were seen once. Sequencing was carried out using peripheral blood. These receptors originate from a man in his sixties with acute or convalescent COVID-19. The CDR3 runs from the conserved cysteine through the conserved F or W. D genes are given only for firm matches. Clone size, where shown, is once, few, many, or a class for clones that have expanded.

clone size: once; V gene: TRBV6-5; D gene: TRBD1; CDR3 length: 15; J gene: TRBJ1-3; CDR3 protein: CASSYGTASGNTIYF; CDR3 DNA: TGTGCCAGCAGTTACGGGACAGCCTCTGGAAACACCATATATTTT
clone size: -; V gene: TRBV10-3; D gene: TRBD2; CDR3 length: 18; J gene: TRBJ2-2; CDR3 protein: CAISDRGTSGRAPGELFF; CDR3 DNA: TGTGCCATCAGTGACCGCGGGACTAGCGGGAGGGCCCCCGGGGAGCTGTTTTTT
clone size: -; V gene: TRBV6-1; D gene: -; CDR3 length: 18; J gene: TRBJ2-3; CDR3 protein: CASSEGLVSLISTDTQYF; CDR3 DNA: TGTGCCAGCAGTGAAGGACTAGTATCCCTAATCAGCACAGATACGCAGTATTTT
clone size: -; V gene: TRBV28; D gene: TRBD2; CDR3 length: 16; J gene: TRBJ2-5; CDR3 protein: CASSPGLAGGVETQYF; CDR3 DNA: TGTGCCAGCAGCCCCGGACTAGCGGGAGGGGTAGAGACCCAGTACTTC
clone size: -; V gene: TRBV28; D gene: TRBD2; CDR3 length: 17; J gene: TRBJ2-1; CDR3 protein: CASSPNLGTRWGSEQFF; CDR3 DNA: TGTGCCAGCAGTCCGAATTTAGGGACTAGGTGGGGATCTGAGCAGTTCTTC
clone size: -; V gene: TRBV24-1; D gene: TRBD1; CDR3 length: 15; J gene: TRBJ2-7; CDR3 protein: CATSDPQTGTYEQYF; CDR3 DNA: TGTGCCACCAGTGATCCTCAGACAGGGACCTACGAGCAGTACTTC
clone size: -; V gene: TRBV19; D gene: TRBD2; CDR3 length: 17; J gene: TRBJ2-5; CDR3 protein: CASSKRLTSGAQETQYF; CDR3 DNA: TGTGCCAGTAGCAAACGCCTGACTAGCGGGGCCCAAGAGACCCAGTACTTC
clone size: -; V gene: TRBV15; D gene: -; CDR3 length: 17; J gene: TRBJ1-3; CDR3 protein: CATSRGHPGSSWNTIYF; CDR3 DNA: TGTGCCACCAGCAGAGGACACCCGGGCTCTAGCTGGAACACCATATATTTT
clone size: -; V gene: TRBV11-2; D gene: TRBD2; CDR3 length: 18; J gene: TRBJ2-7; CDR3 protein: CASSLGRGLAGVIYEQYF; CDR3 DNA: TGTGCCAGCAGCTTAGGGCGGGGACTAGCGGGAGTTATCTACGAGCAGTACTTC
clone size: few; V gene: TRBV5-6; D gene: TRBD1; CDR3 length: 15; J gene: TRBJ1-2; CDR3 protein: CASSFTGDPNYGYTF; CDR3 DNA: TGTGCCAGCAGCTTTACAGGGGATCCAAACTATGGCTACACCTTC
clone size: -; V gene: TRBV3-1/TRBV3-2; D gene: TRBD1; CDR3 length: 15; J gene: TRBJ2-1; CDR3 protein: CASSPPGTGGNEQFF; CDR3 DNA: TGTGCCAGCAGCCCCCCCGGGACAGGGGGGAATGAGCAGTTCTTC
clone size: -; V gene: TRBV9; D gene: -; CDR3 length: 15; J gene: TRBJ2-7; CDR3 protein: CASSVSGNPIYEQYF; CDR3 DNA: TGTGCCAGCAGCGTGTCCGGGAACCCGATTTACGAGCAGTACTTC
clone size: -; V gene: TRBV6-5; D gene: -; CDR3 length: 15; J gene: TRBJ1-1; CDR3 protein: CASSYSRGANTEAFF; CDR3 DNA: TGTGCCAGCAGTTACTCAAGGGGTGCGAACACTGAAGCTTTCTTT
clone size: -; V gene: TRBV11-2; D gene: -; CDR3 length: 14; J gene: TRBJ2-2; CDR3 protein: CASGGTSNTGELFF; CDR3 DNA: TGTGCCAGCGGGGGGACCTCGAACACCGGGGAGCTGTTTTTT
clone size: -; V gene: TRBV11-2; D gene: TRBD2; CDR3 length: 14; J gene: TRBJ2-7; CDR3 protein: CASRAGGGSYEQYF; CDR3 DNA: TGTGCCAGCAGAGCGGGAGGGGGGTCCTACGAGCAGTACTTC
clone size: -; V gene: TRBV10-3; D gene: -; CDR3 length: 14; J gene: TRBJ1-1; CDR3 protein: CAISERGMNTEAFF; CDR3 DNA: TGTGCCATCAGCGAGAGGGGCATGAACACTGAAGCTTTCTTT
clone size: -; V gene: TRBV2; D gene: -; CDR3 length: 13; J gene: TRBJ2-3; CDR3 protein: CASSELATNTQYF; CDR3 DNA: TGTGCCAGCAGTGAATTAGCGACAAATACGCAGTATTTT
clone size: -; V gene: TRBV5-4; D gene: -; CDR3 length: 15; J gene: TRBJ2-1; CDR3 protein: CASSSNAGLFNEQFF; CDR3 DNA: TGTGCCAGCAGCTCTAACGCGGGGCTTTTCAATGAGCAGTTCTTC
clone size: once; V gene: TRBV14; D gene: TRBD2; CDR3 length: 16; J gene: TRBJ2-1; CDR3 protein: CASSQDRGLAGVEQFF; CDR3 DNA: TGTGCCAGCAGCCAAGATCGGGGACTAGCGGGAGTTGAGCAGTTCTTC
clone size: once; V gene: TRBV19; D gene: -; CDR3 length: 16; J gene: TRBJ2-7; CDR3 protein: CASSGAAHLSSYEQYF; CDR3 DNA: TGTGCCAGTAGTGGGGCGGCACATCTTTCCTCCTACGAGCAGTACTTC
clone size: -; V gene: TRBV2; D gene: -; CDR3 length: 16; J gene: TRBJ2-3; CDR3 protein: CASSERAAPSPGTQYF; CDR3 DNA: TGTGCCAGCAGTGAAAGGGCGGCTCCCTCCCCGGGGACGCAGTATTTT
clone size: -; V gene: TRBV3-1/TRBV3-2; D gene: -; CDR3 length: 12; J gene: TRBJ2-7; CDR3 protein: CASSQIEAEQYF; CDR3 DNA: TGTGCCAGCAGCCAAATAGAGGCCGAGCAGTACTTC
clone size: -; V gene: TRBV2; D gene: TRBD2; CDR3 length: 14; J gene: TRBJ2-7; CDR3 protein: CASRGSGSTYEQYF; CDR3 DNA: TGTGCCAGCAGGGGTAGCGGGAGCACCTACGAGCAGTACTTC
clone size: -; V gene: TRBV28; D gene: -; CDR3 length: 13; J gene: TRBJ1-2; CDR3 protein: CASNDRPNYGYTF; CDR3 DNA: TGTGCCAGCAACGACAGACCTAACTATGGCTACACCTTC
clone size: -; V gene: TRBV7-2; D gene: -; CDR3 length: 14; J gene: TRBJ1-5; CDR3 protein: CASSLGHSNQPQHF; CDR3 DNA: TGTGCCAGCAGCTTAGGGCACAGTAATCAGCCCCAGCATTTT
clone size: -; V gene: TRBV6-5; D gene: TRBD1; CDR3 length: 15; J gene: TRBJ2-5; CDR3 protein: CASNPGTGARETQYF; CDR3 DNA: TGTGCCAGCAACCCCGGGACAGGGGCTCGGGAGACCCAGTACTTC
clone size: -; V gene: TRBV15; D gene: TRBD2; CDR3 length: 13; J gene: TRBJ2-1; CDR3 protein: CATSLREVDEQFF; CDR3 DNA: TGTGCCACCAGCCTCCGGGAGGTCGATGAGCAGTTCTTC
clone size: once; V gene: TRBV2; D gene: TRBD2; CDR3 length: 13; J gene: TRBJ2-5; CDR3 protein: CASTSGKIETQYF; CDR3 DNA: TGTGCCAGCACTAGCGGGAAGATCGAGACCCAGTACTTC
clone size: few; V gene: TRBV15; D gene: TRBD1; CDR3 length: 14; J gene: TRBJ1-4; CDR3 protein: CATSRQGSNEKLFF; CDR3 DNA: TGTGCCACCAGCCGACAGGGTTCCAACGAAAAACTGTTTTTT
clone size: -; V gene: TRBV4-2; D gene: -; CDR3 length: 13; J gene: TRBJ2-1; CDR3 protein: CASSPRPGNEQFF; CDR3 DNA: TGTGCCAGCAGCCCCCGACCGGGCAATGAGCAGTTCTTC
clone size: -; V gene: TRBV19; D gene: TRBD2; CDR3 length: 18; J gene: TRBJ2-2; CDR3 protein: CASSSPRGLAGDTGELFF; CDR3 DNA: TGTGCCAGTAGTAGCCCCCGGGGACTAGCGGGAGACACCGGGGAGCTGTTTTTT
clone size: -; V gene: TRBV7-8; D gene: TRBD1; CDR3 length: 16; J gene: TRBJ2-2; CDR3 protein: CASSPTGAKNTGELFF; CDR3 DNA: TGTGCCAGCAGCCCTACAGGGGCGAAGAACACCGGGGAGCTGTTTTTT
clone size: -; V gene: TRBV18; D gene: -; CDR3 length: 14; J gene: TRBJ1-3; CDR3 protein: CASSLSRDGNTIYF; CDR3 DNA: TGTGCCAGCTCACTGTCGAGGGATGGAAACACCATATATTTT
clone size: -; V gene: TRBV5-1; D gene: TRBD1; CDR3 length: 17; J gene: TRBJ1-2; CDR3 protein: CASSPAVGRGTNYGYTF; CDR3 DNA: TGCGCCAGCAGCCCAGCCGTCGGCAGGGGGACTAACTATGGCTACACCTTC
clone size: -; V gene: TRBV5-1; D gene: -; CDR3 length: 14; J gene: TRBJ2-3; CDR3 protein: CASRTGQSTDTQYF; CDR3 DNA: TGCGCCAGCAGGACCGGACAAAGCACAGATACGCAGTATTTT
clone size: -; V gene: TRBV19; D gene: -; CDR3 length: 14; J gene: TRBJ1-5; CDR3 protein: CASSIQGSNQPQHF; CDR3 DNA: TGTGCCAGTAGTATACAGGGTAGCAATCAGCCCCAGCATTTT
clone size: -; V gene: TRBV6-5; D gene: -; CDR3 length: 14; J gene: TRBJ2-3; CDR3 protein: CASSYSTLTDTQYF; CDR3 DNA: TGTGCCAGCAGTTACTCGACTCTCACAGATACGCAGTATTTT
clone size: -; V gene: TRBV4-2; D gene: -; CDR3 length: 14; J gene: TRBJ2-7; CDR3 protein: CASSRRSLYHEQYF; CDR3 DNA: TGTGCCAGCAGCCGTCGGTCCCTCTACCACGAGCAGTACTTC
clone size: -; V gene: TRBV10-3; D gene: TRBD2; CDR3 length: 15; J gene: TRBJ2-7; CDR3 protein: CAISDGTSGAYEQYF; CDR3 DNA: TGTGCCATCAGTGATGGGACTAGCGGGGCGTACGAGCAGTACTTC
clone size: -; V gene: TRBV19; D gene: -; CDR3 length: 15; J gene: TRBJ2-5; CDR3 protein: CASSIETSLWETQYF; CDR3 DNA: TGTGCCAGTAGTATTGAAACTAGCTTGTGGGAGACCCAGTACTTC
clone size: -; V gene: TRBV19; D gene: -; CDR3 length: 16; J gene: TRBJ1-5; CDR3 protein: CASSRQEFYSNQPQHF; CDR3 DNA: TGTGCCAGTAGTAGACAGGAGTTCTATAGCAATCAGCCCCAGCATTTT
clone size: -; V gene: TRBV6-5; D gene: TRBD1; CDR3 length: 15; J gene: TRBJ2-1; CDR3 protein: CATIGRDRVVNEQFF; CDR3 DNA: TGTGCCACCATAGGCCGGGACAGGGTTGTCAATGAGCAGTTCTTC
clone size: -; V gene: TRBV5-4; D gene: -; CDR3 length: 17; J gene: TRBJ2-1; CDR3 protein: CASSLVNRARSYNEQFF; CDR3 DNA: TGTGCCAGCAGCTTGGTTAATCGCGCGAGATCCTACAATGAGCAGTTCTTC
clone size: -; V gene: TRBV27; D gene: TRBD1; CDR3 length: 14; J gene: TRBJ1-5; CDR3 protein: CASSPTGVNQPQHF; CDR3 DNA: TGTGCCAGCAGTCCTACAGGGGTCAATCAGCCCCAGCATTTT
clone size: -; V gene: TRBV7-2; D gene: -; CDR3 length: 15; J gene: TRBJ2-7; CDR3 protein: CASSHHGGANYEQYF; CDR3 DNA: TGTGCCAGCAGCCACCACGGCGGTGCAAACTACGAGCAGTACTTC
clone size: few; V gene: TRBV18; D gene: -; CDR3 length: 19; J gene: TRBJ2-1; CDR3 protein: CASSIRQGMFGRELNEQFF; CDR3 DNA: TGTGCCAGCTCAATTCGACAGGGGATGTTCGGGCGGGAGCTCAATGAGCAGTTCTTC
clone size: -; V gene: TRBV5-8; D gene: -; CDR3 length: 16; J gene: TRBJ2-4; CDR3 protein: CASSSPGEGDKNIQYF; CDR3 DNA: TGTGCCAGCAGCTCTCCTGGAGAGGGAGACAAAAACATTCAGTACTTC
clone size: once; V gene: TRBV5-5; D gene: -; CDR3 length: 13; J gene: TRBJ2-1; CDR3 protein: CASSLWEQNEQFF; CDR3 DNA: TGTGCCAGCAGCTTATGGGAGCAAAATGAGCAGTTCTTC
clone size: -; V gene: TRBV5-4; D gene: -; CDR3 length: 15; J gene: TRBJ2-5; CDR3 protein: CASSYAPGSGETQYF; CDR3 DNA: TGTGCCAGCAGCTATGCCCCGGGATCGGGAGAGACCCAGTACTTC
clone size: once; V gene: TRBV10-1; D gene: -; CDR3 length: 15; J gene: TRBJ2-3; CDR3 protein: CASSDGVPSTDTQYF; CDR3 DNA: TGCGCCAGCAGTGATGGAGTCCCTAGCACAGATACGCAGTATTTT
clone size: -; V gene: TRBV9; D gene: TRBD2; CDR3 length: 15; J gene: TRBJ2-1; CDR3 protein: CASSGGLAGEHEQFF; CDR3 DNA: TGTGCCAGCAGCGGAGGACTAGCGGGAGAGCATGAGCAGTTCTTC
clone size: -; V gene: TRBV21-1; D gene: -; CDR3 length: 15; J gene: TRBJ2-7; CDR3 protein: CASSNGPSGCYEQYF; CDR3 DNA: TGTGCCAGCAGCAACGGGCCTAGCGGGTGCTACGAGCAGTACTTC
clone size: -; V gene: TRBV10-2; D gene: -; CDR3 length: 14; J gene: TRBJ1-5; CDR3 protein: CASSGQGAYQPQHF; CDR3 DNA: TGCGCCAGCAGTGGGCAAGGGGCTTATCAGCCCCAGCATTTT
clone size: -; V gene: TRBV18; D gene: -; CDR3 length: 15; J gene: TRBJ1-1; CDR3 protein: CASSPSGAPSAEAFF; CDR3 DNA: TGTGCCAGCTCACCAAGCGGGGCTCCATCAGCTGAAGCTTTCTTT
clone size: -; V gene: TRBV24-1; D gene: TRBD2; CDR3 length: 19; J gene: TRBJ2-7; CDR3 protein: CATSESPGFSGRAVGEQYF; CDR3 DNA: TGTGCCACCAGTGAAAGCCCCGGGTTTAGCGGGAGAGCGGTGGGCGAGCAGTACTTC
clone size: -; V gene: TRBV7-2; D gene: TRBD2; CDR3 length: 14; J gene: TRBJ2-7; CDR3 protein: CASSLGGDSYEQYF; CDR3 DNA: TGTGCCAGCAGCTTGGGGGGGGACTCCTACGAGCAGTACTTC
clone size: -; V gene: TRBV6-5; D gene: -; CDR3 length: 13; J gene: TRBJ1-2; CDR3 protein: CASSSGGSYGYTF; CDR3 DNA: TGTGCCAGCAGTTCGGGTGGGAGCTATGGCTACACCTTC
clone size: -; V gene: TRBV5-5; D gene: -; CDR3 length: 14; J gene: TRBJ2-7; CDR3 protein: CASSTAGTSYEQYF; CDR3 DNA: TGTGCCAGCAGCACGGCGGGGACCTCCTACGAGCAGTACTTC
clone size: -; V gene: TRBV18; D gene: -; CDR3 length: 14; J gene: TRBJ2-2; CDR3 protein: CASSPGANTGELFF; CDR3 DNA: TGTGCCAGCTCACCAGGGGCAAACACCGGGGAGCTGTTTTTT